One sample yielded the 28 T cell receptor beta chains listed below, sequenced in a study of cytomegalovirus exposure and HLA in healthy donors. 60 Vbeta and 13 Jbeta primers were used in PCR. Sequenced by immunoSEQ multiplex PCR; TCRdb stores in-frame clones only, minus some. The table shows some 190,000 clones, with over 60% occurring only once. Sequenced input: PBMCs. These receptors originate from a man younger than 30 in good health and CMV-seronegative.

V gene TRBV6-6 combines with J gene TRBJ2-1; 7 nucleotides align to TRBD2. V trimming: 11 bases; J trimming: 0 bases; junction bases outside the gene matches: 10. The CDR3 is 15 amino acids. Germline CDR1 is MNHNY and CDR2 is SVGAGI (reference sequence). The CDR3 DNA reads as TGTGCCGCGGGGGAAGTGTGGACCTCCTACAATGAGCAGTTCTTC. Amino acids: CAAGEVWTSYNEQFF.

CDR3 protein: CASTLKLFGSPLHF. The CDR3 nucleotides read TGTGCCAGCACCCTTAAACTCTTCGGGTCACCCCTCCACTTT. This chain connects TRBV11-2 to TRBJ1-6; D is ambiguous. This CDR3 contains 14 residues. Trimming took 7 bases from V and 10 from J, leaving 17 bases between them. Germline V gene sequence: CDR1 SGHAT, CDR2 FQNNGV.

This chain joins TRBV10-3 and TRBJ2-7; D is possibly TRBD1 (5 bases). CDR3 length equals 13 residues. CDR1 is ENHRY and CDR2 is SYGVKD in the germline V gene. Trimming took 3 bases from V and 3 from J, leaving 9 bases between them. The CDR3, as DNA: TGTGCCATCAGTGACAGGGTAGACTACGAGCAGTACTTC. As protein: CAISDRVDYEQYF.

Comment on this clone: Germline and junction disagree at one end, which may indicate a read error. The chain links TRBV7-9 to TRBJ2-5; 10 positions match TRBD2. From germline, CDR1 is SEHNR and CDR2 FQNEAQ (reference sequence). CDR3 length: 16 amino acids. The CDR3 spells CSSSRSGRAIQETQYF. Written as DNA, the CDR3 is TGTTCCAGCAGCCGAAGCGGGAGGGCCATCCAAGAGACCCAGTACTTC.

J is TRBJ1-3 and V is TRBV5-1; 7 nucleotides agree with TRBD1. This CDR3 has 15 residues. The ends lost 3 bases at V and 2 bases at J; junction bases unmatched: 5. Germline loops: CDR1 SGHRS, CDR2 YFSETQ. CDR3 protein: CASSSSTGTGNTIYF. In DNA, the CDR3 is TGCGCCAGCAGCTCATCGACAGGGACTGGAAACACCATATATTTT.

The V call is TRBV2, the J call TRBJ1-2, with 12 bases matching TRBD1. V gave up 4 bases and J gave up 7 bases; unmatched junction bases: 4. Germline V gene sequence: CDR1 SNHLY, CDR2 FYNNEI. The length of the CDR3 is 14 residues. CDR3 residues: CASSGGQGAFGYTF. DNA of the CDR3: TGTGCCAGCAGTGGGGGACAGGGGGCGTTTGGCTACACCTTC.

The rearrangement links TRBV6-5 to TRBJ1-3; D remains unclear. This CDR3 comprises 16 residues. The V end was cut by 0 bases, the J end by 0 bases, with 9 bases between. Per germline, CDR1 MNHEY and CDR2 SVGAGI. CDR3 nucleotides: TGTGCCAGCAGTTACTCGCGGCTACCCTCTGGAAACACCATATATTTT. It codes for CASSYSRLPSGNTIYF.

This clone showed up just once. An end of the junction does not agree with germline; a read error may underlie this. This chain links TRBV5-1 with TRBJ1-1, with TRBD1 matching over 7 bases. The CDR3 consists of 17 residues. In germline, CDR1 is SGHRS, CDR2 YFSETQ. The CDR3 loop reads CTSSLRGVDRASDEAFF. The CDR3 DNA follows: TGCACCAGCAGCCTAAGGGGGGTAGACAGGGCTTCTGACGAGGCTTTCTTT.

This chain joins TRBV7-2 and TRBJ2-1; 7 bases align to TRBD1. Germline assignment: CDR1 SGHTA and CDR2 FQGNSA. The J segment lost 7 bases and the V segment lost 6 bases, leaving 9 bases of the junction unmatched. The CDR3 sequence is 14 residues long. The CDR3 bases are TGTGCCAGCAGTCCTGACAACAGGGGTAATGAGCAGTTCTTC. It is translated as CASSPDNRGNEQFF.

This clone occurred once. The chain recombines TRBV6-6 with TRBJ1-1; 8 bases map to TRBD1. This CDR3 has 14 residues. Germline loops: CDR1 MNHNY, CDR2 SVGAGI (reference sequence). V gave up 6 bases and J gave up 4 bases; unmatched junction bases: 7. This CDR3 reads CASSIQGEGTEAFF. The CDR3 DNA follows: TGTGCCAGCAGCATACAGGGGGAGGGCACTGAAGCTTTCTTT.

J is TRBJ1-1 and V is TRBV10-3; perhaps TRBD1 as D (5 bases). CDR3 size: 14 residues. From germline, CDR1 is ENHRY and CDR2 SYGVKD. V was cut by 3 bases and J by 1 base, with 9 bases left in between. The CDR3 reads CAISEGQWNTEAFF. CDR3 sequence (DNA): TGTGCCATCAGTGAAGGACAATGGAACACTGAAGCTTTCTTT.

V and J are TRBV6-6 and TRBJ2-7; 8 positions match TRBD2. The CDR3 runs to 14 residues. The J segment lost 6 bases and the V segment lost 0 bases, leaving 4 bases of the junction unmatched. Germline V lookup: CDR1 MNHNY, CDR2 SVGAGI (reference sequence). Written as DNA, the CDR3 is TGTGCCAGCAGTTACTCGAGGACTAGCTCCGAGCAGTACTTC. Amino acid sequence: CASSYSRTSSEQYF.

The table lists this clone with a count of one. The chain recombines TRBV7-9 with TRBJ2-4, with 7 bases identical to TRBD1. In germline, CDR1 is SEHNR, CDR2 FQNEAQ (reference sequence). The CDR3 is 17 residues long. The V segment lost 3 bases and the J segment 0 bases; nucleotides outside the gene matches: 8. CDR3 bases: TGTGCCAGCAGCTTCCTGGGGACAGAGCTAGCCAAAAACATTCAGTACTTC. It codes for CASSFLGTELAKNIQYF.

The J gene is TRBJ1-1, the V gene TRBV6-1; D perhaps matches TRBD1 (5 bases). CDR3 length equals 14 residues. Looked up from germline, CDR1 is MNHNS and CDR2 is SASEGT. Trimming removed 10 bases from V and 1 base from J, with 16 bases in between. The CDR3 here is CATSSRDRNTEAFF. DNA of the CDR3: TGTGCCACCTCCAGCAGGGATCGGAACACTGAAGCTTTCTTT.

The J gene is TRBJ1-2, the V gene TRBV30; D uncertain. Trimming cost V 2 bases and J 7 bases, with 20 bases left between them. The CDR3 covers 15 residues. From germline, CDR1 is GTSNPN and CDR2 SVGIG (reference sequence). Here the CDR3 reads CAWSLRRATGFGYTF. The CDR3 nucleotides read TGTGCCTGGAGTCTTCGCCGGGCCACGGGGTTTGGCTACACCTTC.

The J gene is TRBJ1-2, the V gene TRBV29-1; a weak D match, TRBD1 (6 bases). The CDR3 is 13 residues long. In germline, CDR1 is SQVTM, CDR2 ANQGSEA. Trimming removed 6 bases at V and 9 bases at J, with 20 bases between. For the CDR3, the DNA is TGCAGCGTCGCATCGAGGGGGAGGGGGAGCTACACCTTC. Its translation is CSVASRGRGSYTF.

This chain links TRBV6-1 with TRBJ1-1, with 8 bases identical to TRBD1. CDR3 length: 14 amino acids. The V gene's germline CDR1 is MNHNS and CDR2 SASEGT. V lost 3 bases and J lost 4; bases outside the gene matches: 4. The CDR3 reads CASSDRGRFTEAFF. The CDR3 region has the DNA TGTGCCAGCAGTGACAGGGGGCGGTTCACTGAAGCTTTCTTT.

This chain joins TRBV30 and TRBJ2-3; 10 bases fit TRBD2. Germline values: CDR1 GTSNPN, CDR2 SVGIG (reference sequence). The CDR3 is made up of 15 amino acids. V lost 6 bases to trimming and J lost 4 bases; unmatched junction nucleotides: 10. The CDR3 nucleotides read TGTGCCTGTAGCCGTGCTAGCGGGAGAGCAGATACGCAGTATTTT. Protein sequence: CACSRASGRADTQYF.

CDR3 protein: CASSLLTGELADSGYTF. Here the CDR3 DNA reads TGTGCCAGCTCACTACTGACAGGGGAGTTGGCCGATAGTGGCTACACCTTC. The chain recombines TRBV18 with TRBJ1-2, with TRBD1 matching over 8 bases. CDR3 length equals 17 residues. The germline gives CDR1 KGHSH, CDR2 LQKENI. Unmatched junction bases numbered 17, after V lost 4 bases and J lost 7 bases.

The chain links TRBV28 to TRBJ2-7; 7 bases fit TRBD2. This CDR3 contains 15 residues. CDR1 is MDHEN and CDR2 is SYDVKM in the germline V gene. The J segment lost 4 bases and the V segment lost 4 bases, leaving 10 bases of the junction unmatched. The CDR3 sequence is CASSWGTGGGYEQYF. CDR3 coding DNA: TGTGCCAGCAGTTGGGGCACCGGGGGAGGGTACGAGCAGTACTTC.

As DNA, the CDR3 is TGTGCCACCAGGGGAGCGGGGGAGAGGGAGACCCAGTACTTC. It yields the protein CATRGAGERETQYF. The chain has TRBV5-3 and TRBJ2-5; 8 bases agree with TRBD2. TRBV5-3 is an open reading frame, and its role is uncertain. This CDR3 has 14 residues. V dropped 9 bases and J dropped 5; count of bases not matched to a gene: 12.

The chain combines TRBV6-1 with TRBJ2-1; TRBD2 matches at 12 bases. This CDR3 has 15 amino acids. Unmatched junction bases numbered 9, after V lost 6 bases and J lost 9 bases. Germline values: CDR1 MNHNS, CDR2 SASEGT. The CDR3 reads CASRVTSGSSSEQFF. The DNA for the CDR3 is TGTGCCAGCAGAGTGACTAGCGGGAGCTCCAGTGAGCAGTTCTTC.

The chain joins TRBV28 to TRBJ2-7, with a tentative D call TRBD2 (6 bases). The germline CDR1 and CDR2 sequences are MDHEN and SYDVKM. Trimming took off 7 bases at V and 2 bases at J, with 18 bases between the two ends. CDR3 length: 15 residues. The CDR3 reads CASTSGGFAAYEQYF. The CDR3 DNA follows: TGTGCCAGCACCTCCGGGGGTTTCGCCGCCTACGAGCAGTACTTC.

This clone was seen a single time. CDR3 nucleotides: TGTGCCAGCAACGGGAGGGCCGGTACAGATACGCAGTATTTT. Translation gives CASNGRAGTDTQYF. This chain links TRBV27 with TRBJ2-3; TRBD2 aligns across 8 bases. Germline assignment: CDR1 MNHEY and CDR2 SMNVEV (reference sequence). This CDR3 contains 14 residues. Trimming at V came to 7 bases and at J to 3 bases, leaving 6 bases not matched to a gene.

This sequence joins TRBV27 and TRBJ1-1; the D gene is possibly TRBD1 (5 bases). Germline V gene sequence: CDR1 MNHEY, CDR2 SMNVEV (reference sequence). The CDR3 is 15 amino acids. V lost 4 bases and J lost 6, with 18 bases in between. This CDR3 is CASSSTRVGRAEAFF. In DNA form, the CDR3 reads TGTGCCAGCAGTTCAACCAGGGTTGGTCGGGCTGAAGCTTTCTTT.

This sequence joins TRBV6-6 and TRBJ1-2; 7 bases line up with TRBD1. The length of the CDR3 is 15 residues. Germline CDR1 MNHNY, CDR2 SVGAGI (reference sequence). V lost 5 bases to trimming and J lost 4 bases; unmatched junction nucleotides: 10. CDR3 protein: CASSTDRRVSYGYTF. In DNA form, the CDR3 reads TGTGCCAGCAGTACGGACAGGAGGGTTTCCTATGGCTACACCTTC.

The chain joins TRBV30 to TRBJ1-1; no clear D gene. The CDR3 has 15 residues. Per germline, CDR1 GTSNPN and CDR2 SVGIG (reference sequence). With 4 bases removed from V and 1 base from J, the gap between germline ends came to 16 bases. CDR3 sequence: CAWTKGGLSNTEAFF. CDR3 nucleotides: TGTGCCTGGACGAAAGGAGGGCTGTCGAACACTGAAGCTTTCTTT.

DNA for the CDR3: TGTGCCAGCTCCACCGACAGGGCTTCCTACGAGCAGTACTTC. Protein product: CASSTDRASYEQYF. This chain joins TRBV18 and TRBJ2-7, with 7 nucleotides matching TRBD1. The V gene's germline CDR1 is KGHSH and CDR2 LQKENI. The V segment lost 6 bases and the J segment 1 base; nucleotides outside the gene matches: 6. The CDR3 consists of 14 residues. The full variable domain, completed using reference TRBV18 and TRBJ2-7, is NAGVMQNPRHLVRRRGQEARLRCSPMKGHSHVYWYRQLPEEGLKFMVYLQKENIIDESGMPKERFSAEFPKEGPSILRIQQVVRGDSAAYFCASSTDRASYEQYFGPGTRLTVT.